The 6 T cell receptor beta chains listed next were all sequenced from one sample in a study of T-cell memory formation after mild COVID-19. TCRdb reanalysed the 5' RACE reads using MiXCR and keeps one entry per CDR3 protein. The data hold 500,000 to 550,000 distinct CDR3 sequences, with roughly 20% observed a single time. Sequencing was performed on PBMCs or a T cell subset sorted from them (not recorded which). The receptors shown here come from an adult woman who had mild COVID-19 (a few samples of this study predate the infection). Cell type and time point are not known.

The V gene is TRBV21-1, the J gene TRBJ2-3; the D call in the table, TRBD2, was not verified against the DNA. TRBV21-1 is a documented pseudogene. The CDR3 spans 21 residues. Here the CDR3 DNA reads TGTGCCAGCAGCAAAGAGGAAAGTTTAGGAGGGCGGGACTTTTACACAGATACGCAGTATTTT. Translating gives CASSKEESLGGRDFYTDTQYF.

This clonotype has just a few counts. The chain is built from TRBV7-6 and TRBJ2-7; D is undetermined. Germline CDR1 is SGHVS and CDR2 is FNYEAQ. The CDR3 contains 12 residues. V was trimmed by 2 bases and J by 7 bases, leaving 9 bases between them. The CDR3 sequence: CASSLLSGEQYF. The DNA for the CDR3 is TGTGCCAGCAGCTTATTGTCTGGGGAGCAGTACTTC. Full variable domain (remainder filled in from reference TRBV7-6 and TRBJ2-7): GAGVSQSPRYKVTKRGQDVALRCDPISGHVSLYWYRQALGQGPEFLTYFNYEAQQDKSGLPNDRFSAERPEGSISTLTIQRTEQRDSAMYRCASSLLSGEQYFGPGTRLTVT.

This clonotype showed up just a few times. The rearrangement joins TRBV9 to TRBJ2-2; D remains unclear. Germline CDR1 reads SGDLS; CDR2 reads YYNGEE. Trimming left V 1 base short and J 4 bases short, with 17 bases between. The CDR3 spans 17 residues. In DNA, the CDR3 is TGTGCCAGCAGCGTATCTCGCGGCCGTGGGCTCACCGGGGAGCTGTTTTTT. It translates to CASSVSRGRGLTGELFF.

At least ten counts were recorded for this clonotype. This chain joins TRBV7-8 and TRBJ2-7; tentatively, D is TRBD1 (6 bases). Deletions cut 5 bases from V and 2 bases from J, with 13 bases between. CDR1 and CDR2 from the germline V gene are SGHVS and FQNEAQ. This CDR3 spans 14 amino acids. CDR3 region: CASSTLTGTYEQYF. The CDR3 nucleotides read TGTGCCAGCAGCACCCTCACAGGGACCTACGAGCAGTACTTC.

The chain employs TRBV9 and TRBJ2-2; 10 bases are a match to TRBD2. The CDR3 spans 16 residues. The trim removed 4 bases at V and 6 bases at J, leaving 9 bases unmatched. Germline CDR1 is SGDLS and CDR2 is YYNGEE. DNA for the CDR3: TGTGCCAGCAGCCCACCAGCGGGAGGGCCGGCCGGGGAGCTGTTTTTT. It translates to CASSPPAGGPAGELFF.

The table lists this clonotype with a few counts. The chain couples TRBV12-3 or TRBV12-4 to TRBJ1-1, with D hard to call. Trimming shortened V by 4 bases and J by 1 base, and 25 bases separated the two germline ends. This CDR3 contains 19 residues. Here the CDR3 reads CASSSAPLLITERNTEAFF. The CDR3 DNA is TGTGCCAGCAGTTCGGCCCCGTTATTGATTACGGAACGGAACACTGAAGCTTTCTTT.